A single sample is the source of the 26 T cell receptor beta chains below, sequenced in a study of blood T cell repertoires in COVID-19. Using immunoSEQ multiplex PCR, the repertoire was profiled, and TCRdb retains in-frame clones only, with some absent. This sample has some 450,000 clones, with roughly 89% found just once. The sequencing input was peripheral blood. All receptors come from a man younger than 35 with COVID-19, enrolled during active disease.

V and J are TRBV2 and TRBJ2-1; TRBD2 matches 7 bases. V lost 6 bases and J lost 0; bases outside the gene matches: 2. Germline CDR1 SNHLY, CDR2 FYNNEI. The CDR3 has 14 residues. The DNA of the CDR3 is TGTGCCAGCAGGGGGGGGAGCTCCTACAATGAGCAGTTCTTC. Residues: CASRGGSSYNEQFF.

The DNA of the CDR3 is TGTGCCAGCAGCCAGGACAGAGAGGCTGGCTACACCTTC. Translated: CASSQDREAGYTF. V gene TRBV7-9 combines with J gene TRBJ1-2; D is possibly TRBD1 (6 bases). CDR1 is SEHNR, CDR2 FQNEAQ, per germline (reference sequence). This CDR3 region has 13 residues. Deletions cut 5 bases from V and 7 bases from J, with 14 bases between.

The chain is built from TRBV15 and TRBJ1-4; D perhaps matches TRBD1 (6 bases). Germline V lookup: CDR1 LNHNV, CDR2 YYDKDF (reference sequence). The CDR3 covers 16 residues. Trimming stripped 2 bases from V and 3 bases from J, with 13 bases between. The CDR3 sequence is CATSRTPGVSNEKLFF. The CDR3 DNA reads as TGTGCCACCAGCAGAACGCCAGGGGTGTCTAATGAAAAACTGTTTTTT.

This clone was counted a single time. The rearrangement links TRBV27 to TRBJ2-1; 8 bases line up with TRBD2. V shed 8 bases, J shed 0 bases, and the junction held 12 bases outside the gene matches. The CDR3 extends over 17 amino acids. Germline loops: CDR1 MNHEY, CDR2 SMNVEV (reference sequence). The CDR3 sequence is CASRGYARGGSYNEQFF. The CDR3 coding sequence is TGTGCCAGCCGGGGGTATGCCCGGGGGGGCTCCTACAATGAGCAGTTCTTC.

The count of this clone is one. The chain is built from TRBV6-5 and TRBJ2-7, with D unclear. CDR3 length: 12 amino acids. Trimming shortened V by 6 bases and J by 5 bases, and 11 bases separated the two germline ends. Per germline, CDR1 MNHEY and CDR2 SVGAGI. The CDR3 protein is CASSLEVNEQYF. CDR3 sequence (DNA): TGTGCCAGCAGCCTAGAGGTCAACGAGCAGTACTTC.

The V call is TRBV3-1 (or the pseudogene TRBV3-2), the J call TRBJ2-7, with D possibly matching TRBD2 (7 bases). V was cut by 0 bases and J by 6 bases, with 12 bases left in between. Looked up from germline, CDR1 is LGHDT and CDR2 is YNNKEL (reference sequence). CDR3 length: 14 amino acids. CDR3 region: CASSQDWGGAEQYF. CDR3 sequence (DNA): TGTGCCAGCAGCCAAGATTGGGGGGGGGCCGAGCAGTACTTC.

J is TRBJ1-3 and V is TRBV18; 7 bases match TRBD1. CDR1 is KGHSH and CDR2 is LQKENI in the germline V gene. The trim removed 4 bases at V and 2 bases at J, leaving 2 bases unmatched. The CDR3 consists of 14 residues. CDR3 sequence reads: CASSQGTAGNTIYF. The CDR3 DNA follows: TGTGCCAGCTCACAAGGGACAGCTGGAAACACCATATATTTT.

This clone is a singleton in its sample. The sample carries other DNA sequences with the same CDR3. The rearrangement links TRBV3-1 (or the pseudogene TRBV3-2) to TRBJ1-2; no reliable D call. Trimming stripped 2 bases from V and 4 bases from J, with 8 bases between. The CDR3 spans 13 residues. Germline V CDR1 and CDR2: LGHDT, YNNKEL (reference sequence). The CDR3 sequence is CASSQSLVYGYTF. The CDR3 region has the DNA TGTGCCAGCAGCCAAAGCCTGGTCTATGGCTACACCTTC.

The chain's CDR3 is CASSFFDRGRSPLHF. The CDR3, as DNA: TGTGCCAGCAGCTTCTTTGACAGGGGGCGATCACCCCTCCACTTT. V usage is TRBV5-4 and J usage is TRBJ1-6; the match to TRBD1 covers 10 bases. The CDR3 runs 15 residues. Germline values: CDR1 SGHNT, CDR2 YYREEE (reference sequence). With V trimmed by 2 bases and J by 10 bases, 6 bases remained unmatched. Full variable domain (remainder filled in from reference TRBV5-4 and TRBJ1-6): ETGVTQSPTHLIKTRGQQVTLRCSSQSGHNTVSWYQQALGQGPQFIFQYYREEENGRGNFPPRFSGLQFPNYSSELNVNALELDDSALYLCASSFFDRGRSPLHFGNGTRLTVT.

V and J are TRBV7-2 and TRBJ2-4; TRBD1 agrees at 7 bases. From germline, CDR1 is SGHTA and CDR2 FQGNSA. The CDR3 loop spans 19 amino acids. With V trimmed by 4 bases and J by 1 base, 16 bases remained unmatched. The CDR3 spells CASSSSGTAYLGAKNIQYF. CDR3 DNA: TGTGCCAGCAGCTCATCCGGGACAGCGTACCTAGGGGCCAAAAACATTCAGTACTTC. Full variable domain (outside the CDR3, taken from reference TRBV7-2 and TRBJ2-4): GAGVSQSPSNKVTEKGKDVELRCDPISGHTALYWYRQSLGQGLEFLIYFQGNSAPDKSGLPSDRFSAERTGGSVSTLTIQRTQQEDSAVYLCASSSSGTAYLGAKNIQYFGAGTRLSVL.

This chain connects TRBV7-9 to TRBJ1-6; TRBD1 matches at 7 bases. The germline gives CDR1 SEHNR, CDR2 FQNEAQ (reference sequence). Germline trimming cut 5 bases from V and 8 bases from J; bases unmatched to any gene: 12. This CDR3 is built from 16 residues. CDR3 in DNA: TGTGCCAGCAGCACGTGGACAGGTCAACGGCATTCACCCCTCCACTTT. It translates to CASSTWTGQRHSPLHF.

The chain is built from TRBV29-1 and TRBJ1-2, with 10 bases that match TRBD1. The length of the CDR3 is 12 residues. Trimming removed 7 bases from V and 9 bases from J; junction bases left unmatched: 8. CDR1 and CDR2 from the germline V gene are SQVTM and ANQGSEA. CDR3 protein: CSARQGARSYTF. CDR3 sequence (DNA): TGCAGCGCCAGACAGGGGGCGCGTAGCTACACCTTC.

This clone was seen a handful of times. This chain connects TRBV7-9 to TRBJ2-1; a possible D gene is TRBD2 (6 bases). V was clipped by 5 bases and J by 2 bases, with 10 bases between them. The length of the CDR3 is 14 residues. Per germline, CDR1 SEHNR and CDR2 FQNEAQ (reference sequence). As DNA, the CDR3 is TGTGCCAGCAGCGAGGGCGGGACCTACAATGAGCAGTTCTTC. This sequence encodes CASSEGGTYNEQFF.

A single count supports this clone. The chain uses TRBV3-1 (or the pseudogene TRBV3-2) and TRBJ1-2; no definite D call. V was pared by 0 bases and J by 4 bases, with 6 bases between. CDR3 size: 13 residues. Germline V gene sequence: CDR1 LGHDT, CDR2 YNNKEL (reference sequence). The CDR3 DNA follows: TGTGCCAGCAGCCAAGATATTATCTATGGCTACACCTTC. Amino acids: CASSQDIIYGYTF.

This chain connects TRBV7-8 to TRBJ2-1; 16 nucleotides match TRBD2. V lost 4 bases, J lost 5 bases, and 11 bases stayed unmatched. CDR3 size: 19 residues. Germline lookup yields CDR1 SGHVS and CDR2 FQNEAQ. The CDR3 DNA reads TGTGCCAGCAGCTCGGGACTAGCGGGAGGGCTACGGTGGAACAATGAGCAGTTCTTC. Its protein product is CASSSGLAGGLRWNNEQFF.

V gene TRBV7-6 combines with J gene TRBJ2-7; TRBD2 matches at 10 bases. V gave up 2 bases and J gave up 4 bases; unmatched junction bases: 2. CDR1 SGHVS and CDR2 FNYEAQ come from the germline V gene. This CDR3 region has 14 residues. The CDR3 sequence is CASSLLAGEYEQYF. CDR3 coding DNA: TGTGCCAGCAGCTTACTAGCGGGGGAATACGAGCAGTACTTC.

This rearrangement joins TRBV6-1 to TRBJ1-5, with D hard to call. V was clipped by 4 bases and J by 0 bases, with 13 bases between them. The CDR3 is 16 residues long. Germline loops: CDR1 MNHNS, CDR2 SASEGT. The CDR3 region is CASSAPAVGSNQPQHF. In nucleotides, the CDR3 is TGTGCCAGCAGTGCCCCGGCGGTCGGTAGCAATCAGCCCCAGCATTTT.

V usage is TRBV5-1 and J usage is TRBJ1-4; 9 bases fit TRBD1. CDR3 length: 15 amino acids. Trimming cost V 0 bases and J 7 bases; bases outside gene matches: 4. CDR1 and CDR2 (germline): SGHRS, YFSETQ. DNA for the CDR3: TGCGCCAGCAGCTTGGAGACAGGGGGAGGTGAAAAACTGTTTTTT. Its protein is CASSLETGGGEKLFF. Drawing the rest from reference TRBV5-1 and TRBJ1-4, the complete variable domain is KAGVTQTPRYLIKTRGQQVTLSCSPISGHRSVSWYQQTPGQGLQFLFEYFSETQRNKGNFPGRFSGRQFSNSRSEMNVSTLELGDSALYLCASSLETGGGEKLFFGSGTQLSVL.

On this clone itself: The junction departs from the called germline gene at one end, perhaps through a read error. This chain connects TRBV12-5 to TRBJ1-2; 7 bases align to TRBD1. The CDR3 totals 12 residues. Germline assignment: CDR1 LGHNT and CDR2 FRNRAP. DNA of the CDR3: TGTGCTAGTGGTCTGGAAGTAGGGGGCTACATCTTC. It codes for CASGLEVGGYIF.

V gene TRBV6-5 combines with J gene TRBJ1-1; D perhaps matches TRBD1 (5 bases). Trimming stripped 2 bases from V and 6 bases from J, with 13 bases between. The CDR3 sequence is 14 residues long. Germline V gene sequence: CDR1 MNHEY, CDR2 SVGAGI. The CDR3 sequence: CASSYGAEWAEAFF. Written as DNA, the CDR3 is TGTGCCAGCAGTTACGGGGCCGAATGGGCTGAAGCTTTCTTT.

The chain recombines TRBV7-4 with TRBJ2-7; weak D call: TRBD1 (6 bases). This CDR3 spans 16 amino acids. Trimming took 5 bases from V and 3 from J, leaving 20 bases between them. CDR1 and CDR2 from the germline V gene are SGHVT and SQSDAQ. The CDR3 loop is CASSPRQAKGVYEQYF. The CDR3 region has the DNA TGTGCCAGCAGCCCCCGACAGGCTAAGGGGGTCTACGAGCAGTACTTC.

The rearrangement links TRBV5-1 to TRBJ2-1; 8 nucleotides agree with TRBD2. With V trimmed by 0 bases and J by 3 bases, 17 bases remained unmatched. The CDR3 contains 20 residues. Germline V lookup: CDR1 SGHRS, CDR2 YFSETQ. The CDR3 here is CASSLGPGGPSFVFYNEQFF. The CDR3 DNA reads TGCGCCAGCAGCTTGGGACCGGGGGGGCCCTCCTTTGTTTTCTACAATGAGCAGTTCTTC.

V and J are TRBV5-1 and TRBJ2-3; D not certain. V was trimmed by 0 bases and J by 8 bases, leaving 13 bases between them. Germline values: CDR1 SGHRS, CDR2 YFSETQ. The CDR3 is made up of 14 amino acids. As DNA, the CDR3 is TGCGCCAGCAGCTTGGTGACGACCGAGGCTACGCAGTATTTT. Amino acid sequence: CASSLVTTEATQYF.

The gene calls are TRBV11-2 and TRBJ2-3; 9 positions match TRBD1. Germline-derived CDR1 and CDR2 are SGHAT and FQNNGV. This CDR3 region has 15 residues. Trimming took 4 bases from V and 5 from J; bases not matched to a gene: 7. CDR3 DNA: TGTGCCAGCAGCTCAACAGGGGGCGGAGGAGATACGCAGTATTTT. Translating it yields CASSSTGGGGDTQYF.

This rearrangement joins TRBV7-9 to TRBJ2-3; perhaps TRBD2 as D (5 bases). The germline V gene encodes CDR1 SEHNR and CDR2 FQNEAQ (reference sequence). V was pared by 3 bases and J by 6 bases, with 16 bases between. The CDR3 loop spans 15 amino acids. The CDR3 reads CASSFTGPGSDTQYF. The CDR3 DNA reads as TGTGCCAGCAGCTTCACTGGGCCGGGGTCGGATACGCAGTATTTT.

The chain has TRBV13 and TRBJ1-6, with 7 nucleotides matching TRBD1. Per the germline V gene, CDR1 is PRHDT and CDR2 is FYEKMQ (reference sequence). Unmatched junction bases numbered 8, after V lost 4 bases and J lost 8 bases. This CDR3 is built from 15 residues. This CDR3 is CASSSTGQLYSPLHF. The DNA of the CDR3 is TGTGCCAGCAGCTCCACGGGACAGCTTTATTCACCCCTCCACTTT.